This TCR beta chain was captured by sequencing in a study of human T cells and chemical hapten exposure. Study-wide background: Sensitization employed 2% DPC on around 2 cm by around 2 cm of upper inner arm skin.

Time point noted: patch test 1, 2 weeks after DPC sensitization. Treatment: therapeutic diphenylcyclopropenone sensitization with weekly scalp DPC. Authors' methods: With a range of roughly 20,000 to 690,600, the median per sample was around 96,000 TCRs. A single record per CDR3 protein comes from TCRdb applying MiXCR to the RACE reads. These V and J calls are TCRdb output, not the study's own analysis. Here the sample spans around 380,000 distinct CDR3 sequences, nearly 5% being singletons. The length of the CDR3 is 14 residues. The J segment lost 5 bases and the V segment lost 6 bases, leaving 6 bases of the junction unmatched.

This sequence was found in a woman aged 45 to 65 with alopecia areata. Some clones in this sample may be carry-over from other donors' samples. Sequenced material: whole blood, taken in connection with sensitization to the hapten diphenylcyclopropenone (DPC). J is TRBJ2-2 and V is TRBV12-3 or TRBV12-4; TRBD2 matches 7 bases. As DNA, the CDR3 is TGTGCCAGCAGCCGGAGCGGGGAAACCGGGGAGCTGTTTTTT. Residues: CASSRSGETGELFF.